This TCR beta chain was profiled in a study of Graves' ophthalmopathy and Graves' hyperthyroidism. The CDR3 length is 13 residues. V was clipped by 7 bases and J by 1 base, with 12 bases between them. Germline-derived CDR1 and CDR2 are DFQATT and SNEGSKA (reference sequence). Amplified material comprised TCR beta CDR3 regions derived from RNA transcripts. HTBI primers primed a first-round RT-PCR, and a second-round multiplex PCR followed. TCRdb passed the multiplex PCR reads through MiXCR, listing each CDR3 protein once. Found here are tens of thousands of distinct CDR3 sequences, roughly 47% of them singletons; the top ten hold 4.7%. Study outcomes and limitations: Detection in blood was also observed for most expanded thyroid clonotypes above 0.001 frequency. From stable hyperthyroidism, ophthalmopathy was separated by a 13-signature model with about 88% sensitivity and less than 83% specificity.

A note on this clonotype: As yet, its antigen is unknown.

Patients were excluded if they had other autoimmune diseases or uncontrolled infections, and likewise if pregnancy or lactation applied. The TCR sequence derives from an adult woman with Graves' ophthalmopathy. The rearrangement uses TRBV20-1 and TRBJ2-3, with TRBD2 as a possible D gene (5 bases). The sample comprised peripheral blood. The DNA for the CDR3 is TGCAGTGTTTTACTCGGGGGCACAGATACGCAGTATTTT. This codes for CSVLLGGTDTQYF.